This T cell receptor (beta chain) was identified during a study of cytomegalovirus exposure and HLA in healthy donors. Germline loops: CDR1 SGHNT, CDR2 YYREEE (reference sequence). The junction had 11 bases not matched to a gene; V was cut back by 4 bases and J by 12 bases. The CDR3 length is 15 residues. It was with 60 Vbeta and 13 Jbeta primers that the PCR ran. Data came from immunoSEQ multiplex PCR; TCRdb stores just in-frame clones and leaves some out. The table shows 160,000 or so clones, with about 68% occurring only once. The receptor was isolated from a female donor in good health and CMV-seronegative. Specimen: PBMCs. The gene calls are TRBV5-4 and TRBJ2-3, with 13 bases matching TRBD2. CDR3 in amino acids: CASSLGLAGDRIQYF. The CDR3 region has the DNA TGTGCCAGCAGCCTCGGACTAGCGGGAGATCGGATACAGTATTTT.